Listed here are 10 T cell receptor beta chains from one sample, sequenced in a study of blood T cell repertoires in COVID-19. Data came from immunoSEQ multiplex PCR; TCRdb stores just in-frame clones and leaves some out. The data contain about 47,000 clones, roughly 80% of them singletons. Material: peripheral blood. Receptor source: a man in his sixties with active COVID-19.

This chain connects TRBV28 to TRBJ1-2, with D perhaps TRBD1 (5 bases). Trimming removed 1 base at V and 4 bases at J, with 10 bases between. There are 14 residues in the CDR3. The germline gives CDR1 MDHEN, CDR2 SYDVKM. This CDR3 reads CASSLSQGTYGYTF. The DNA for the CDR3 is TGTGCCAGCAGTTTATCTCAGGGTACCTATGGCTACACCTTC.

The J gene is TRBJ2-7, the V gene TRBV7-2; D perhaps matches TRBD1 (6 bases). This CDR3 region has 15 residues. Germline V gives CDR1 SGHTA, CDR2 FQGNSA. V shed 4 bases and J shed 6 bases, with 19 bases lying between them. CDR3 residues: CASSSRARGIGEQYF. CDR3 coding DNA: TGTGCCAGCAGCTCACGAGCCAGGGGAATCGGCGAGCAGTACTTC.

This clone was found a few times. The chain employs TRBV7-9 and TRBJ2-7; tentative D call: TRBD2 (6 bases). The CDR3 is 12 residues long. Germline V lookup: CDR1 SEHNR, CDR2 FQNEAQ (reference sequence). Between the trimmed V and J ends, which lost 5 bases and 7 bases, there was a span of 12 bases. The CDR3, as DNA: TGTGCCAGCAGCAGGAGGGAAGTGGAGCAGTACTTC. Protein product: CASSRREVEQYF.

J is TRBJ1-1 and V is TRBV5-1; D is possibly TRBD1 (6 bases). The CDR3 contains 15 residues. Germline CDR1 SGHRS, CDR2 YFSETQ. With 0 bases removed from V and 5 bases from J, the gap between germline ends came to 14 bases. As DNA, the CDR3 is TGCGCCAGCAGCTTGGAGGGGGGGCCGGAAACTGAAGCTTTCTTT. This sequence encodes CASSLEGGPETEAFF.

The V and J genes are TRBV2 and TRBJ2-7; D not certain. This CDR3 is built from 19 residues. Trimming took 1 base from V and 3 from J, leaving 25 bases between them. Germline V lookup: CDR1 SNHLY, CDR2 FYNNEI. Written as DNA, the CDR3 is TGTGCCAGCAGTGAAGAAGGAACGGGTAGCAAAGCTTACGGCTACGAGCAGTACTTC. Amino acids: CASSEEGTGSKAYGYEQYF.

The chain employs TRBV6-5 and TRBJ2-7; a possible D gene is TRBD1 (6 bases). The CDR3 extends over 16 amino acids. From germline, CDR1 is MNHEY and CDR2 SVGAGI. With 0 bases removed from V and 3 bases from J, the gap between germline ends came to 15 bases. This CDR3 reads CASSYSQGPIHYEQYF. Written as DNA, the CDR3 is TGTGCCAGCAGTTACTCGCAGGGGCCCATACACTACGAGCAGTACTTC.

J is TRBJ1-6 and V is TRBV6-5, with 7 nucleotides matching TRBD1. Looked up from germline, CDR1 is MNHEY and CDR2 is SVGAGI. Unmatched junction bases numbered 4, after V lost 0 bases and J lost 5 bases. This CDR3 has 16 residues. The CDR3 loop reads CASSYSGQAHNSPLHF. The CDR3 DNA is TGTGCCAGCAGTTACTCCGGACAGGCTCATAATTCACCCCTCCACTTT.

The chain has TRBV18 and TRBJ2-1; 8 positions match TRBD1. The CDR3 runs 13 residues. The ends lost 3 bases at V and 6 bases at J; junction bases unmatched: 1. Germline V gene lookup returns CDR1 KGHSH and CDR2 LQKENI. The CDR3 DNA follows: TGTGCCAGCTCACCCGGACAGGGCAATGAGCAGTTCTTC. Translating gives CASSPGQGNEQFF.

This clone has more than one count but fewer than ten. This chain uses TRBV4-1 with TRBJ2-1; 8 bases line up with TRBD1. The germline gives CDR1 MGHRA, CDR2 YSYEKL. The CDR3 has 15 amino acids. V gave up 2 bases and J gave up 7 bases; unmatched junction bases: 7. CDR3 in DNA: TGCGCCAGCAGCCAATGGACAGGGAATGAGAATGAGCAGTTCTTC. This sequence encodes CASSQWTGNENEQFF.

This chain links TRBV7-2 with TRBJ2-5, with a tentative D call TRBD1 (6 bases). The CDR3 spans 15 residues. CDR1 and CDR2 (germline): SGHTA, FQGNSA. V was trimmed by 1 base and J by 4 bases, leaving 13 bases between them. The CDR3 loop is CASSLVARGGETQYF. The CDR3 bases are TGTGCCAGCAGCTTAGTTGCTCGAGGGGGAGAGACCCAGTACTTC.